One sample yielded the 13 T cell receptor beta chains listed below, sequenced in a study of T cell repertoires in cytomegalovirus infection. TCRdb recomputed calls from the reads with MiXCR, one row per CDR3 protein. This table has 200,000 to 300,000 distinct CDR3 sequences, less than 9.5% appearing once. What was sequenced was PBMCs. The receptors originated from a human donor in good health (CMV status not recorded). Some clones in this sample may be carry-over from other donors' samples.

This clonotype was seen more than once but under ten times. This chain uses TRBV20-1 with TRBJ1-1, with TRBD1 identical over 7 bases. Losses at the gene ends were 6 bases for V and 2 bases for J; bases not matched to a gene: 9. This CDR3 has 14 residues. Per germline, CDR1 DFQATT and CDR2 SNEGSKA (reference sequence). CDR3 sequence: CSAPSGQLNTEAFF. The CDR3 region has the DNA TGCAGTGCCCCTTCGGGACAGCTTAACACTGAAGCTTTCTTT.

This clonotype was counted at least ten times. The chain links TRBV20-1 to TRBJ2-6, with D possibly TRBD2 on 5 matching bases. Germline V lookup: CDR1 DFQATT, CDR2 SNEGSKA (reference sequence). This CDR3 region has 19 residues. Trimming shortened V by 1 base and J by 0 bases, and 19 bases separated the two germline ends. The CDR3 sequence is CSARGSERGSHSGANVLTF. CDR3 in DNA: TGCAGTGCTAGAGGGAGTGAAAGAGGGAGCCACTCTGGGGCCAACGTCCTGACTTTC.

The table lists this clonotype with a few counts. J is TRBJ1-2 and V is TRBV9; tentative D call: TRBD1 (5 bases). V was trimmed by 0 bases and J by 3 bases, leaving 9 bases between them. The CDR3 is 14 amino acids. The germline CDR1 and CDR2 sequences are SGDLS and YYNGEE. The CDR3 reads CASSVAQGDYGYTF. CDR3 nucleotide sequence: TGTGCCAGCAGCGTAGCCCAGGGAGACTATGGCTACACCTTC.

V is TRBV20-1 and J is TRBJ1-1; 11 nucleotides align to TRBD1. The CDR3 is 14 residues long. V dropped 4 bases and J dropped 7; count of bases not matched to a gene: 8. Germline lookup yields CDR1 DFQATT and CDR2 SNEGSKA (reference sequence). The CDR3 DNA follows: TGCAGTGCTACCCCGGGGACAGGGGGATTTGAAGCTTTCTTT. Its protein is CSATPGTGGFEAFF.

This clonotype was detected many times. The V and J genes are TRBV7-2 and TRBJ2-7, with D hard to call. V lost 6 bases, J lost 2 bases, and 17 bases lay in between. The CDR3 covers 15 residues. Germline loops: CDR1 SGHTA, CDR2 FQGNSA. CDR3 coding DNA: TGTGCCAGCAGTGTGGTCGCACAACGGCCCTACGAGCAGTACTTC. As protein: CASSVVAQRPYEQYF.

This clonotype has more than one count but fewer than ten. The chain couples TRBV29-1 to TRBJ2-1; 7 nucleotides line up with TRBD1. The germline V gene has CDR1 SQVTM and CDR2 ANQGSEA. This CDR3 is built from 14 residues. Trimming removed 6 bases from V and 2 bases from J; junction bases left unmatched: 7. For the CDR3, the DNA is TGCAGCGTGGGGGCTACAGGGGCCTACAATGAGCAGTTCTTC. It codes for CSVGATGAYNEQFF.

This clonotype was seen a few times. The V call is TRBV6-4, the J call TRBJ2-2; 16 bases fit TRBD2. The V gene's germline CDR1 is MRHNA and CDR2 SNTAGT. V lost 6 bases and J lost 2; bases outside the gene matches: 6. The CDR3 spans 18 residues. DNA for the CDR3: TGTGCCAGCAGACCCGGGACTAGCGGGAGGGGAAACACCGGGGAGCTGTTTTTT. Its translation is CASRPGTSGRGNTGELFF.

The chain recombines TRBV7-6 with TRBJ1-2; no firm D call. Germline loops: CDR1 SGHVS, CDR2 FNYEAQ. V lost 4 bases to trimming and J lost 7 bases, with 10 bases between them. The CDR3 has 12 amino acids. The DNA for the CDR3 is TGTGCCAGCAGCTCAGATGAGGGTGGCTACACCTTC. Protein product: CASSSDEGGYTF.

Ten or more counts support this clonotype. This chain connects TRBV7-8 to TRBJ1-2; 9 bases are shared with TRBD1. CDR3 length: 14 residues. Germline-derived CDR1 and CDR2 are SGHVS and FQNEAQ. With 5 bases clipped from V and 4 bases from J, the junction kept 5 bases outside the gene matches. This CDR3 reads CASSPGQGTYGYTF. Here the CDR3 DNA reads TGTGCCAGCAGCCCGGGACAGGGAACCTATGGCTACACCTTC.

This clonotype appeared many times. The V call is TRBV12-3 or TRBV12-4, the J call TRBJ1-2, with TRBD1 matching over 8 bases. V was clipped by 6 bases and J by 2 bases; unmatched bases: 2. This CDR3 spans 13 amino acids. The CDR3 region has the DNA TGTGCCAGCAGCCCAGGGGGCAACTATGGCTACACCTTC. Protein sequence: CASSPGGNYGYTF.

This clonotype was counted many times. The rearrangement uses TRBV11-2 and TRBJ1-5; possible D gene TRBD1, 5 bases. The CDR3 runs to 15 residues. CDR1 and CDR2 from the germline V gene are SGHAT and FQNNGV. Trimming pared 4 bases from V and 2 bases from J, leaving 12 bases between. Here the CDR3 reads CASSWGTHGNQPQHF. In DNA form, the CDR3 reads TGTGCCAGCAGCTGGGGGACCCACGGCAATCAGCCCCAGCATTTT.

This clonotype was counted ten times or more. The chain carries TRBV20-1 and TRBJ1-1, with 10 nucleotides matching TRBD1. Germline V lookup: CDR1 DFQATT, CDR2 SNEGSKA (reference sequence). J gave up 1 base and V 1 base, and 6 bases lay outside the gene matches. The CDR3 runs 16 residues. The DNA of the CDR3 is TGCAGTGCTAGAGCGACAGGGGGCTACAAGAACACTGAAGCTTTCTTT. This codes for CSARATGGYKNTEAFF.

About this clonotype: A much larger clone lies one base from this, so it may be a read error. The chain combines TRBV14 with TRBJ1-1; the D gene is possibly TRBD1 (5 bases). The germline CDR1 and CDR2 sequences are SGHDN and FVKESK. The CDR3 sequence is 15 residues long. Deletions cut 4 bases from V and 0 bases from J, with 12 bases between. CDR3 nucleotides: TGTGCCAGCAGCCGGGACTGGGGATTGAACACTGAAGCTTTCTTT. It yields the protein CASSRDWGLNTEAFF.